The following is a T cell receptor (beta chain) sequence with its context. The antigen is unknown. 5'RACE primed at constant segments yielded TCR alpha and TCR beta cDNA libraries bearing sample barcodes and UMIs. TCRdb re-derived calls from the 5' RACE reads in MiXCR, one entry per CDR3 protein. The table lists hundreds of thousands of distinct CDR3 sequences, around 27% of them singletons. Germline V gene sequence: CDR1 SGHRS, CDR2 YFSETQ. This CDR3 is built from 14 residues. V gave up 4 bases and J gave up 3 bases; unmatched junction bases: 6. The data derive from a study of T-cell memory formation after mild COVID-19. About the research overall: TCR clustering was largely donor specific.

Whole-study results and caveats: Researchers report contracting CD4+ clones mostly in CM and EM, with CD8+ clones in EMRA.

Sequencing was performed on PBMCs or a T cell subset sorted from them (not recorded which). This chain links TRBV5-1 with TRBJ2-5, with 7 bases lining up with TRBD2. The sequence came from an adult woman who had mild COVID-19 (a few samples of this study predate the infection). Cell type and time point are not known. DNA for the CDR3: TGCGCCAGCAGCCTCGTCCGGGGGGAAGAGACCCAGTACTTC. It codes for CASSLVRGEETQYF.